The rows below give T cell receptor beta chains drawn from one sample of a study of OX40 agonist ivuxolimab in advanced cancers. TCRdb keeps only in-frame clones here, not all; method: immunoSEQ multiplex PCR. The table records about 150,000 clones, 94% of them present only once. The source material was CD4+ or CD8+ T cells sorted from blood, sampled in a trial of the OX40 agonist ivuxolimab. These receptors all stem from an adult with an advanced solid tumor such as melanoma, head and neck, liver or kidney cancer. Both conserved end residues are part of each CDR3. D genes are given only for firm matches. Size tells how often a clone was seen (once, few, many) or the class of an expanded clone, and some rows leave it out.

j_gene | d_gene | abundance | v_gene | CDR3nt | CDR3aa
TRBJ1-6 | TRBD1 | - | TRBV10-1 | TGCGCCAGCAGTGGGGGACAGCTTAATTCACCCCTCCACTTT | CASSGGQLNSPLHF
TRBJ2-7 | - | - | TRBV5-1 | TGCGCCAGCAGCTTGGTAGGGGTGGTCTACGAGCAGTACTTC | CASSLVGVVYEQYF
TRBJ2-7 | - | - | TRBV21-1 | TGTGCCAGCAGCTTGAACCGACTGGAGGGGGGCACCGAGCAGTACTTC | CASSLNRLEGGTEQYF
TRBJ2-3 | - | - | TRBV30 | TGTGCCTGGAGCTCCCCGTGGGGGAACGCCGGCACAGATACGCAGTATTTT | CAWSSPWGNAGTDTQYF
TRBJ1-4 | - | once | TRBV5-5 | TGTGCCAGCAGCTCCCGGGACACCTATAATGAAAAACTGTTTTTT | CASSSRDTYNEKLFF
TRBJ2-3 | TRBD2 | - | TRBV18 | TGTGCCAGCTCATCAACGACTAGCGGTGGCACAGATACGCAGTATTTT | CASSSTTSGGTDTQYF
TRBJ1-2 | - | - | TRBV2 | TGTGCCAGCAGTGAGTCGGCGGGGTGGTATGGCTACACCTTC | CASSESAGWYGYTF
TRBJ2-7 | TRBD2 | - | TRBV7-3 | TGTGCCAGCAGCTCCGGCCCCGGGACTAGCGGGTACGAGCAGTACTTC | CASSSGPGTSGYEQYF
TRBJ2-3 | - | once | TRBV7-3 | TGTGCCAGCAGCTTGTCTAGCACAGATACGCAGTATTTT | CASSLSSTDTQYF
TRBJ2-1 | - | - | TRBV27 | TGTGCCAGCAGTCCCGGGGGCAACTCCTACAATGAGCAGTTCTTC | CASSPGGNSYNEQFF
TRBJ2-7 | - | - | TRBV5-1 | TGCGCCAGCAGCTTGGATCCTAGCGGACAGTACGAGCAGTACTTC | CASSLDPSGQYEQYF
TRBJ1-2 | - | - | TRBV5-1 | TGCGCCAGCAGTGGGGGGGCGGCAAACCATGGCTACACCTTC | CASSGGAANHGYTF
TRBJ2-3 | - | - | TRBV7-9 | TGTGCCAGCAGCTTAGGTGTGGCAGATACGCAGTATTTT | CASSLGVADTQYF